Sequencing of this TCR beta chain was carried out in a study of cytomegalovirus exposure and HLA in healthy donors. To note about this clone: What it recognizes is unknown.

The PCR had 60 Vbeta and 13 Jbeta primers. Per the original data handling: Roughly 10 million shared chains were among tens of millions of unique TCR beta chains counted in a later analysis. The assay was immunoSEQ multiplex PCR, and TCRdb's table has in-frame clones only and misses some. V, J and clone size are taken as reported in that table, and D and trimming were inferred from the DNA itself. The sample lists under 200,000 clones, 75% to 85% occurring once. CDR1 and CDR2 (germline): LGHNT, FRNRAP. V dropped 1 base and J dropped 4; count of bases not matched to a gene: 6. This CDR3 has 15 amino acids. General study points: A later analysis reportedly identified an Asian-associated ancestry cluster as carrying fewer N-insertions than the approximately 730-donor mean. Analysis was performed later, and it showed HLA-associated TCR beta chains to be more clonally expanded than equally common others. An analysis done earlier found most TCR beta V segments productive about 87% or about 30% of the time.

Sequencing used PBMCs. V and J are TRBV12-5 and TRBJ1-2, with 7 nucleotides matching TRBD1. This receptor was identified in a male donor in good health and CMV-seropositive. The CDR3 loop reads CASGLDTGAAYGYTF. The CDR3 nucleotides read TGTGCTAGTGGTTTGGATACAGGGGCGGCCTATGGCTACACCTTC.